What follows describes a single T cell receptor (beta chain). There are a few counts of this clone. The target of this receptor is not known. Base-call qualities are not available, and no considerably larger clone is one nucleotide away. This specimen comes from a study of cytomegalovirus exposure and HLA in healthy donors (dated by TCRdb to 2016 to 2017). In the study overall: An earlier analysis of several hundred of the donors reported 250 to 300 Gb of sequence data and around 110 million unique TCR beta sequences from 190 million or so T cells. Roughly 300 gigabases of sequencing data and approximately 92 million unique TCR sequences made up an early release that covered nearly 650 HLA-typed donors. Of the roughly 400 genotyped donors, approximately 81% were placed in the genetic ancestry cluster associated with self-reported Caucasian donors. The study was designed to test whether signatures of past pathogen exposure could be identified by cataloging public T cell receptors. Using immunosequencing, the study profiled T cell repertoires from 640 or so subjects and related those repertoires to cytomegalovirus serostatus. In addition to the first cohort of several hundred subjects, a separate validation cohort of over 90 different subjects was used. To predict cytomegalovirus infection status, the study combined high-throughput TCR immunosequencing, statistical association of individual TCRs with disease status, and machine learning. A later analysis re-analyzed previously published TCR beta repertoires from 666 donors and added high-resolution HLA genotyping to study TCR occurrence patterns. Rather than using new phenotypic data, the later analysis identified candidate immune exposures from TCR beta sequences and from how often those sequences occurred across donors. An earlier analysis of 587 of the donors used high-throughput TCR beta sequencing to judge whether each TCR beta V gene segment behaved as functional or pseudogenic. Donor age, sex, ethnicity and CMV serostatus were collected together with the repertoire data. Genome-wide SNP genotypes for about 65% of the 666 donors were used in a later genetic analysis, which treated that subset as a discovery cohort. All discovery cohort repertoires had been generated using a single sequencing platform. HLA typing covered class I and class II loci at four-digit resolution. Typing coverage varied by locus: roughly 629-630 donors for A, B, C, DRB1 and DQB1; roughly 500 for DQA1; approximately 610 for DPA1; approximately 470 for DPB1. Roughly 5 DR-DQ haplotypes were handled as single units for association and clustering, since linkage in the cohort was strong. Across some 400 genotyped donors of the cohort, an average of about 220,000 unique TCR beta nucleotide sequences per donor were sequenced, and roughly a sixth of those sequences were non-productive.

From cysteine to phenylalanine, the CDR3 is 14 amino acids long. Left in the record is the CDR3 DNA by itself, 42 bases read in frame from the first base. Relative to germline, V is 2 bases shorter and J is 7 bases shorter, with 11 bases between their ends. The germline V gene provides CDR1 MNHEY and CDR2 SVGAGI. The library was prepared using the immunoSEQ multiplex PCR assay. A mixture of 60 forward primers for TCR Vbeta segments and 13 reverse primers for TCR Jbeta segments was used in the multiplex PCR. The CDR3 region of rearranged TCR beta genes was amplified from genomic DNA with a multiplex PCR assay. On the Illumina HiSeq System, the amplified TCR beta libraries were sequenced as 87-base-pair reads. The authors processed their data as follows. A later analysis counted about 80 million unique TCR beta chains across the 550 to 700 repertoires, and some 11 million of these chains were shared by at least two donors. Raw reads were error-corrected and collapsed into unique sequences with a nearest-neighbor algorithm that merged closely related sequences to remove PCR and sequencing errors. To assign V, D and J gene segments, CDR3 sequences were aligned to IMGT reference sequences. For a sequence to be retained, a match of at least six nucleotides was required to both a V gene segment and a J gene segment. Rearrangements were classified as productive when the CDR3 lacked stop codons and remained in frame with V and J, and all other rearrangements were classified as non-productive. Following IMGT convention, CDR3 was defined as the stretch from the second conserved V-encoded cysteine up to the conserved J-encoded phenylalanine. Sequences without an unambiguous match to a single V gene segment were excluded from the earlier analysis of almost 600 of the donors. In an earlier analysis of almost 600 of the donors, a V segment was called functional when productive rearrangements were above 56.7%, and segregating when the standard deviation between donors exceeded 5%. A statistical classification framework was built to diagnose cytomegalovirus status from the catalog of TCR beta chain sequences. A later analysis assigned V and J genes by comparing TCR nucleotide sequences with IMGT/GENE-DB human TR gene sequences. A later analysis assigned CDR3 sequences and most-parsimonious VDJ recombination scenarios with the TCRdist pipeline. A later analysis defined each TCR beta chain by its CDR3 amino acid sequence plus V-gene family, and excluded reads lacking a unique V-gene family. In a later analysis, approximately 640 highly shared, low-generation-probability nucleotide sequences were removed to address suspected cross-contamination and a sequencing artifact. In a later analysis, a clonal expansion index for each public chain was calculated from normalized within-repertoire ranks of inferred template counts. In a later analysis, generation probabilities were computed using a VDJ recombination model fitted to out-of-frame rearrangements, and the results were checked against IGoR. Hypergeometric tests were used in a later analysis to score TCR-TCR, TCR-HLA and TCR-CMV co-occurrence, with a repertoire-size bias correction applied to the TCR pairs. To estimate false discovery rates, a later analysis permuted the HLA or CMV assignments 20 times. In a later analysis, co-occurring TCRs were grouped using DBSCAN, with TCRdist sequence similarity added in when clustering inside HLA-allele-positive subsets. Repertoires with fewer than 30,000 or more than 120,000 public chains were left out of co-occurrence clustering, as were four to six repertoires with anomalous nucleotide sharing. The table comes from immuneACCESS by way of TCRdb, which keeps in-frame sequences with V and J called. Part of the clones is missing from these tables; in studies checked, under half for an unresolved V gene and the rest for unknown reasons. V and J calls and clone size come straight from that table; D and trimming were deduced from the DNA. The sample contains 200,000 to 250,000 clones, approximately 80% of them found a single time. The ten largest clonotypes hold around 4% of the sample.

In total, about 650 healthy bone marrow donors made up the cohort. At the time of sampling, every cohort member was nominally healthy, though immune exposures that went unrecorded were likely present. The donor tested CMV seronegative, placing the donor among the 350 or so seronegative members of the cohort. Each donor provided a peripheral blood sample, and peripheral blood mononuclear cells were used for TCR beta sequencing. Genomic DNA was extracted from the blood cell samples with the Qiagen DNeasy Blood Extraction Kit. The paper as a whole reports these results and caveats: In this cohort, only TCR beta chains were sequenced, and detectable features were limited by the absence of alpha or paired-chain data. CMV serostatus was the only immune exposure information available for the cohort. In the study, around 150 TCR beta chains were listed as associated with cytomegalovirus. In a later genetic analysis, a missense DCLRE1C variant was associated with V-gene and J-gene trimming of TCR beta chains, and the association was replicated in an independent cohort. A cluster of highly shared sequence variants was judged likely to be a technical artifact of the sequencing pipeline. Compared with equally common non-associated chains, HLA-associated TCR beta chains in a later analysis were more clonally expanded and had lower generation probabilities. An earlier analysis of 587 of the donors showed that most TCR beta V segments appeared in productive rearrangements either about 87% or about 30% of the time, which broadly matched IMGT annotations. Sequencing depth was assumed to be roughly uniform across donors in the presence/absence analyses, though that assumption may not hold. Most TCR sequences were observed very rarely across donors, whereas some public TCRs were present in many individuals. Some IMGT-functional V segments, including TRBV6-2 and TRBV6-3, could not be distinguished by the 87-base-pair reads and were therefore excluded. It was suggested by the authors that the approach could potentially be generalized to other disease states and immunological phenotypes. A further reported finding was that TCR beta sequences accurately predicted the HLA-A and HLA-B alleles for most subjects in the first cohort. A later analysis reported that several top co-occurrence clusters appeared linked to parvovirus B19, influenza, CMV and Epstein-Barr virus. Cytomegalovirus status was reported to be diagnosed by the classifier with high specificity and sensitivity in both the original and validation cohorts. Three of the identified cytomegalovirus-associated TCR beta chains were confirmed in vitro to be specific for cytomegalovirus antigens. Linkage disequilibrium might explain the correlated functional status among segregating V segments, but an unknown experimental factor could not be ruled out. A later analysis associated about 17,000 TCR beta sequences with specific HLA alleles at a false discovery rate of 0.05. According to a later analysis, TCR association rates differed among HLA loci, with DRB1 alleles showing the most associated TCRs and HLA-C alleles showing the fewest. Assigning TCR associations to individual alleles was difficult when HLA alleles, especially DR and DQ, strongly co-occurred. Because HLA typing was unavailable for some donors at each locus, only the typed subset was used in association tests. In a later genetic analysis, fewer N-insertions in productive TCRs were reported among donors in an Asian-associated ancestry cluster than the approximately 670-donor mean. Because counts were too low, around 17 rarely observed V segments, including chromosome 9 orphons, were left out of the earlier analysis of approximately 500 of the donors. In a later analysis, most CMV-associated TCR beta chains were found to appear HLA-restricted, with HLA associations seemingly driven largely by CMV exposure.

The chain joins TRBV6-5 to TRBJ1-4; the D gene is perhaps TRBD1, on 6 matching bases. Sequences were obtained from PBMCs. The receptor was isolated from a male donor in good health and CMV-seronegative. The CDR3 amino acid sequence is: CASSYAGAGEKLFF. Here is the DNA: TGTGCCAGCAGTTACGCGGGGGCTGGTGAAAAACTGTTTTTT.